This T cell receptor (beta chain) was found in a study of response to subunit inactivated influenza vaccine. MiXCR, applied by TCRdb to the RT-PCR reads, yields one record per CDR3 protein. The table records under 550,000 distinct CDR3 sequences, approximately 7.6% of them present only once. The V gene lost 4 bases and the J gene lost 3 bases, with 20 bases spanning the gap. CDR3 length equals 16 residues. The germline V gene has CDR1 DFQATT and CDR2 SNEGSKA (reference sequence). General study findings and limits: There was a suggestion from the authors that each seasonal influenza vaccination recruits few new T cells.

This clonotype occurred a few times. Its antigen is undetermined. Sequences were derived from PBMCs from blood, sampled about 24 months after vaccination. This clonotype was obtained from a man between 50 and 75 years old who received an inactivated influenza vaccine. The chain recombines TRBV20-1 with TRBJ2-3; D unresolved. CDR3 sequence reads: CSAIPHPERRTDTQYF. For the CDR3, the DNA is TGCAGTGCTATTCCACACCCTGAAAGAAGGACAGATACGCAGTATTTT.